These 8 T cell receptor beta chains were all obtained from the same sample, sequenced in a study of T-cell memory formation after mild COVID-19. TCRdb re-called the 5' RACE reads through MiXCR, storing one row per CDR3 protein. The top ten hold about 8.1% of the sample, which has about 610,000 distinct CDR3 sequences, 17% seen once. The sequencing sample was made of PBMCs or a T cell subset sorted from them (not recorded which). The source of these receptors is an adult woman who had mild COVID-19 (a few samples of this study predate the infection). Cell type and time point are not known.

The rearrangement uses TRBV6-5 and TRBJ1-2, with unresolved D. The V gene lost 2 bases and the J gene lost 2 bases, with 6 bases spanning the gap. The germline V gene encodes CDR1 MNHEY and CDR2 SVGAGI. The CDR3 is 13 amino acids. The chain's CDR3 is CASSYGENYGYTF. DNA of the CDR3: TGTGCCAGCAGTTACGGCGAAAACTATGGCTACACCTTC.

This clonotype was seen more than once but under ten times. This CDR3 reads CATHAAYSGRDNEQFF. The CDR3 DNA follows: TGTGCCACCCACGCCGCTTATAGCGGGAGGGACAATGAGCAGTTCTTC. V gene TRBV13 combines with J gene TRBJ2-1; TRBD2 matches at 11 bases. The CDR3 is 16 residues long. J lost 5 bases, V lost 10 bases, and 13 bases had no gene match. Germline CDR1 PRHDT, CDR2 FYEKMQ (reference sequence).

The chain joins TRBV7-2 to TRBJ2-5; 7 nucleotides agree with TRBD2. CDR1 and CDR2 from the germline V gene are SGHTA and FQGNSA. CDR3 size: 16 residues. V shed 1 base, J shed 7 bases, and the junction held 12 bases outside the gene matches. As DNA, the CDR3 is TGTGCCAGCAGCTTAGGCGGGAGCATCGATCGCGGGACCCAGTACTTC. Encoded protein: CASSLGGSIDRGTQYF.

CDR3 sequence: CASSSGHFGPNIQYF. The CDR3 region has the DNA TGTGCCAGCAGTTCGGGACACTTCGGGCCCAACATTCAGTACTTC. The chain combines TRBV6-2 or TRBV6-3 with TRBJ2-4; weak D call: TRBD1 (6 bases). This CDR3 region has 15 residues. The ends were cut back, 4 bases at V and 7 bases at J, with 17 bases in the middle. CDR1 is MNHEY and CDR2 is SVGEGT in the germline V gene.

This clonotype has ten or more counts. The chain carries TRBV5-4 and TRBJ1-4; D unresolved. CDR1 and CDR2 (germline): SGHNT, YYREEE (reference sequence). With 2 bases removed from V and 5 bases from J, the gap between germline ends came to 4 bases. The CDR3 consists of 12 residues. The CDR3 DNA reads as TGTGCCAGCAGCTTTCCCAATGAAAAACTGTTTTTT. The encoded protein is CASSFPNEKLFF.

The rearrangement joins TRBV7-9 to TRBJ2-4; TRBD2 aligns across 7 bases. The V gene's germline CDR1 is SEHNR and CDR2 FQNEAQ (reference sequence). With V trimmed by 2 bases and J by 5 bases, 6 bases remained unmatched. This CDR3 contains 15 residues. CDR3 residues: CASSLSGTAENIQYF. The CDR3 nucleotides are TGTGCCAGCAGCTTAAGCGGGACTGCGGAAAACATTCAGTACTTC. Together with reference TRBV7-9 and TRBJ2-4, the CDR3 gives the full variable domain: DTGVSQNPRHKITKRGQNVTFRCDPISEHNRLYWYRQTLGQGPEFLTYFQNEAQLEKSRLLSDRFSAERPKGSFSTLEIQRTEQGDSAMYLCASSLSGTAENIQYFGAGTRLSVL.

V usage is TRBV5-1 and J usage is TRBJ1-2; 7 nucleotides line up with TRBD1. The CDR3 covers 13 residues. CDR1 SGHRS and CDR2 YFSETQ come from the germline V gene. The J segment lost 10 bases and the V segment lost 5 bases, leaving 11 bases of the junction unmatched. The CDR3 DNA is TGCGCCAGCAGGCCCACTACAGGGGCAGACTACACCTTC. Translated, it gives CASRPTTGADYTF.

J is TRBJ2-7 and V is TRBV12-3 or TRBV12-4; D gene uncertain. This CDR3 spans 13 amino acids. V gave up 1 base and J gave up 8 bases, with 12 bases separating them. The CDR3 bases are TGTGCCAGCAGTTTAGGGGTTCTTCCCAAGCAGTACTTC. It specifies CASSLGVLPKQYF.